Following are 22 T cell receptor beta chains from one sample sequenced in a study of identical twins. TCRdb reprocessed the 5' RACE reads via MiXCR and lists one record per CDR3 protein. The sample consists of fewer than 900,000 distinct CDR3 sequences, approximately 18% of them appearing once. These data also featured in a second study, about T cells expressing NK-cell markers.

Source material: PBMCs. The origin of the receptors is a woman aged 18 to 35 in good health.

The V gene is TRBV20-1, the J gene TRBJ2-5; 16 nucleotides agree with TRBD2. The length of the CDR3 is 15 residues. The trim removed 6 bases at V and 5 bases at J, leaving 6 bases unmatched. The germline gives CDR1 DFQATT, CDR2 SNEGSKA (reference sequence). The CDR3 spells CSAGTSGRAGETQYF. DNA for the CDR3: TGCAGTGCAGGGACTAGCGGGAGGGCAGGGGAGACCCAGTACTTC.

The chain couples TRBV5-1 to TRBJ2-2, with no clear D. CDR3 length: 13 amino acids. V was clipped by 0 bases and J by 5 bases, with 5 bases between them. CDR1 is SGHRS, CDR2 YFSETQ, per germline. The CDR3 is CASSLEVTGELFF. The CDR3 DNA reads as TGCGCCAGCAGCTTGGAAGTAACCGGGGAGCTGTTTTTT.

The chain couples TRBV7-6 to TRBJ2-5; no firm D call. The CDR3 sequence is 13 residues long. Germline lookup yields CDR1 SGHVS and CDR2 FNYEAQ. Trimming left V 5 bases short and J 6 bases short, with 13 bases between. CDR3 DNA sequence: TGTGCCAGCAGCCCAAGAATCTCACAGACCCAGTACTTC. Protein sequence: CASSPRISQTQYF.

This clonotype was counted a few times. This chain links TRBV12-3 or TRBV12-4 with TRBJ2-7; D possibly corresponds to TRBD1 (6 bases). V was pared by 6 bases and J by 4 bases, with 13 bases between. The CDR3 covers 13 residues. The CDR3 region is CASRSRQVYEQYF. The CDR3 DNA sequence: TGTGCCAGCAGGTCCCGACAGGTTTACGAGCAGTACTTC.

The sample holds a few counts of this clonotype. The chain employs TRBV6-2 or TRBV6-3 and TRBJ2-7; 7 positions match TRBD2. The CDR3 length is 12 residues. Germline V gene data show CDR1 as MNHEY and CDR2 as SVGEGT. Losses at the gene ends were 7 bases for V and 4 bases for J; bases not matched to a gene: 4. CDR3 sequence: CASTDSGYEQYF. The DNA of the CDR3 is TGTGCCAGCACGGATAGCGGGTACGAGCAGTACTTC.

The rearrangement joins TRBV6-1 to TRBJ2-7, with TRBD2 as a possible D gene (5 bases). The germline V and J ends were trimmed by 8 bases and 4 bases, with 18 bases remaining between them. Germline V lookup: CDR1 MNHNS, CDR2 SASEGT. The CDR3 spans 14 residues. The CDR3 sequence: CASRLPGTIYEQYF. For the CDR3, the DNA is TGTGCCAGCCGGCTCCCGGGAACAATTTACGAGCAGTACTTC.

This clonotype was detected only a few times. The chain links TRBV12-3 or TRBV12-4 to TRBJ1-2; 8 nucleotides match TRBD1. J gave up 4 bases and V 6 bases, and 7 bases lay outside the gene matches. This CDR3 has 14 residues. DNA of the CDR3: TGTGCCAGCAGACCTACAGGGGGACCCTATGGCTACACCTTC. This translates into CASRPTGGPYGYTF.

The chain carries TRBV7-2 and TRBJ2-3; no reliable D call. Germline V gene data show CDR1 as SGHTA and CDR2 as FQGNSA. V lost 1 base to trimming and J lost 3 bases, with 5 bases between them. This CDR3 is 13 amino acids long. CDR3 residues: CASSLDRTDTQYF. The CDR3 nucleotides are TGTGCCAGCAGCTTAGATCGGACAGATACGCAGTATTTT.

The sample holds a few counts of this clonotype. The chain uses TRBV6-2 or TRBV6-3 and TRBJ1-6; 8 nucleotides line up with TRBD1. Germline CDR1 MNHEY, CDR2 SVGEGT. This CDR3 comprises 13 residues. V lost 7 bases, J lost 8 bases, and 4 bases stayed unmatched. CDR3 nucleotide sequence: TGTGCCAGCACCGACAGGGGTTATTCACCCCTCCACTTT. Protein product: CASTDRGYSPLHF.

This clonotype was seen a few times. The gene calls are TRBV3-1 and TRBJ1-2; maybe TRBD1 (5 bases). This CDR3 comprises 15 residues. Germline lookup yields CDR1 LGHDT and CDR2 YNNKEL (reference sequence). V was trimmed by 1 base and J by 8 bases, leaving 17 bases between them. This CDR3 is CASSQVVGVSRGYTF. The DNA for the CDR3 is TGTGCCAGCAGCCAAGTGGTGGGGGTCTCTCGCGGCTACACCTTC. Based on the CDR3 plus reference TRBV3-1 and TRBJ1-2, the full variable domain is DTAVSQTPKYLVTQMGNDKSIKCEQNLGHDTMYWYKQDSKKFLKIMFSYNNKELIINETVPNRFSPKSPDKAHLNLHINSLELGDSAVYFCASSQVVGVSRGYTFGSGTRLTVV.

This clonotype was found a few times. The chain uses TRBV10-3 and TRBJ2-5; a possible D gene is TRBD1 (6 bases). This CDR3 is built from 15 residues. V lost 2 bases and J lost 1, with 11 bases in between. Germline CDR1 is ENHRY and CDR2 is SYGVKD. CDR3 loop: CAISETPGAQETQYF. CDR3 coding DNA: TGTGCCATCAGTGAGACCCCAGGGGCCCAAGAGACCCAGTACTTC.

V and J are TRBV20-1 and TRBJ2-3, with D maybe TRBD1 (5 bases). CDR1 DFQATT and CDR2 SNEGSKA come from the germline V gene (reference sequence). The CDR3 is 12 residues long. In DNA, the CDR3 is TGCAGCAGTGGCCAGGGTACAGATACGCAGTATTTT. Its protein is CSSGQGTDTQYF.

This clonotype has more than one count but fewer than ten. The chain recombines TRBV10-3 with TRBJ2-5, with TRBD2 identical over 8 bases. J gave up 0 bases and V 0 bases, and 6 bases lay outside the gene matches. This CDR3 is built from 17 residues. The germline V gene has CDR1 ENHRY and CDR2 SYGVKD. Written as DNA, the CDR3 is TGTGCCATCAGTGAGTCGGTCAGCGGGAGAAACCAAGAGACCCAGTACTTC. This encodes CAISESVSGRNQETQYF.

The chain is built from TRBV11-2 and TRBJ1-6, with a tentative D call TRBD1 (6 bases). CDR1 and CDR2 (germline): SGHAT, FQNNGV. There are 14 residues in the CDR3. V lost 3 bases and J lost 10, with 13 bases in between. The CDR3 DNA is TGTGCCAGCAGCTTTGGGACACTCGCCTCACCCCTCCACTTT. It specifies CASSFGTLASPLHF.

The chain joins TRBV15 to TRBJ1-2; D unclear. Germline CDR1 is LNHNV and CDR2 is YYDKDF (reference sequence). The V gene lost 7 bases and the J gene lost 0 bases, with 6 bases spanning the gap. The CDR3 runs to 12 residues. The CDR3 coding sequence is TGTGCCACCAACGCGGCTAACTATGGCTACACCTTC. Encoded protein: CATNAANYGYTF.

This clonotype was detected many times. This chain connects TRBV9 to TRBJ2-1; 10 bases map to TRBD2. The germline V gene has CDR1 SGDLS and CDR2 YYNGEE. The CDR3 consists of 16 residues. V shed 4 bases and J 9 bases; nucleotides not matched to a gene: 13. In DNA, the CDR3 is TGTGCCAGCAGCCTCTTAGGTCTAGCGGGAGAAGGTGAGCAGTTCTTC. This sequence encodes CASSLLGLAGEGEQFF.

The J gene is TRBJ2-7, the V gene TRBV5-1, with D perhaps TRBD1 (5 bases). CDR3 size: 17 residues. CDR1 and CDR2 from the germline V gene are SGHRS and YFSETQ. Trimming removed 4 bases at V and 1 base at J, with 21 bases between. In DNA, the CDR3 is TGCGCCAGCAGCGGTCAGGGAATGGAGACGTCGTCCTACGAGCAGTACTTC. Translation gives CASSGQGMETSSYEQYF.

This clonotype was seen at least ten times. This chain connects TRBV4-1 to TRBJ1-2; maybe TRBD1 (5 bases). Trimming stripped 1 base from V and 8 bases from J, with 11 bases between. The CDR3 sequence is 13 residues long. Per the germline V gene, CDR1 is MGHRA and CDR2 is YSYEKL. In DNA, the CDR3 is TGCGCCAGCAGCCAAGGATCGGGGGACGGCTACACCTTC. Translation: CASSQGSGDGYTF.

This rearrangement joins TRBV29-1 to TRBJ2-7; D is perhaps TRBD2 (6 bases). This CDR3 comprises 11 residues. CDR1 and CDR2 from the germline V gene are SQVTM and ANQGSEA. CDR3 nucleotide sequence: TGCGCGGGGTCCAGCTCCTACGAGCAGTACTTC. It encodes CAGSSSYEQYF.

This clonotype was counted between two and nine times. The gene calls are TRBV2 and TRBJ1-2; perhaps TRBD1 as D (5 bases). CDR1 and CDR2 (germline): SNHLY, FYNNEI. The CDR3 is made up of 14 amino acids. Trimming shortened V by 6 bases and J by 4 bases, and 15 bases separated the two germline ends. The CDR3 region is CASRLLQEFYGYTF. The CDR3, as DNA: TGTGCCAGCAGACTATTACAGGAGTTCTATGGCTACACCTTC.

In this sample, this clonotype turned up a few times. CDR3 sequence reads: CSPSREAGPYGYTF. The CDR3 region has the DNA TGCAGTCCTTCCCGAGAGGCAGGTCCCTATGGCTACACCTTC. V is TRBV20-1 and J is TRBJ1-2; D unresolved. Germline V CDR1 and CDR2: DFQATT, SNEGSKA (reference sequence). The ends were cut back, 8 bases at V and 4 bases at J, with 20 bases in the middle. This CDR3 has 14 amino acids.

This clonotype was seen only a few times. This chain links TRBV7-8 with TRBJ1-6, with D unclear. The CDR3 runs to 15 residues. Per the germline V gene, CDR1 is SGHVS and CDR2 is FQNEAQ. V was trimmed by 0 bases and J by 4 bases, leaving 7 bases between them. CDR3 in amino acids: CASSLAPLYNSPLHF. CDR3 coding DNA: TGTGCCAGCAGCTTAGCGCCGCTTTATAATTCACCCCTCCACTTT.